This passage covers 12 T cell receptor beta chains from one sample sequenced in a study of Graves' ophthalmopathy and Graves' hyperthyroidism. The authors amplified TCR beta CDR3 regions from RNA transcripts. Amplification began with first-round RT-PCR using HTBI primers, then second-round multiplex PCR was performed. TCRdb re-called the multiplex PCR reads through MiXCR, storing one row per CDR3 protein. The table has about 740,000 distinct CDR3 sequences, 35% to 50% seen once. Sequenced material: peripheral blood. These receptors all stem from an adult man with Graves' ophthalmopathy.

Regarding this clonotype: This may arise from a read error, as a much more abundant clone is one base away. The chain employs TRBV10-3 and TRBJ1-2; D is possibly TRBD1 (5 bases). The CDR3 spans 14 residues. The V end was cut by 5 bases, the J end by 3 bases, with 13 bases between. Germline-derived CDR1 and CDR2 are ENHRY and SYGVKD. CDR3 loop: CAISSSDRYYGYTF. The CDR3, as DNA: TGTGCCATCAGTTCGTCCGACAGATACTATGGCTACACCTTC.

As for this clonotype: A junction boundary mismatches the germline segment, possibly from a read error. The CDR3 reads CASSHTLGDWNSPLHF. The DNA for the CDR3 is TGCGCCAGCAGCCACACCTTAGGGGATTGGAATTCACCCCTCCACTTT. V gene TRBV7-2 combines with J gene TRBJ1-6; tentative D call: TRBD1 (5 bases). Germline CDR1 is SGHTA and CDR2 is FQGNSA. The CDR3 runs 16 residues.

V gene TRBV11-2 combines with J gene TRBJ2-7, with 10 bases aligning to TRBD1. Unmatched junction bases numbered 19, after V lost 5 bases and J lost 9 bases. Per the germline V gene, CDR1 is SGHAT and CDR2 is FQNNGV. This CDR3 is 17 amino acids long. CDR3 loop: CASSPTGGGQGFRGQYF. For the CDR3, the DNA is TGTGCCAGCAGCCCAACCGGGGGGGGACAGGGGTTTCGGGGGCAGTACTTC. The complete variable domain, with remaining parts taken from reference TRBV11-2 and TRBJ2-7, reads EAGVAQSPRYKIIEKRQSVAFWCNPISGHATLYWYQQILGQGPKLLIQFQNNGVVDDSQLPKDRFSAERLKGVDSTLKIQPAKLEDSAVYLCASSPTGGGQGFRGQYFGPGTRLTVT.

Comments on this clonotype: Since no conserved phenylalanine or tryptophan closes the CDR3, a read error is the likely cause. The chain employs TRBV11-2 and TRBJ2-7; 7 positions agree with TRBD2. The CDR3 runs 14 residues. Trimming took 5 bases from V and 4 from J; bases not matched to a gene: 8. Germline V gives CDR1 SGHAT, CDR2 FQNNGV. In DNA form, the CDR3 reads TGTGCCAGCAGCCTCGGCGGGAGTGAGTACGAGCAGTACTAC. Its protein is CASSLGGSEYEQYY.

This clonotype has at least ten counts. The rearrangement joins TRBV11-2 to TRBJ1-2, with 8 bases aligning to TRBD1. Germline assignment: CDR1 SGHAT and CDR2 FQNNGV. V was pared by 5 bases and J by 7 bases, with 9 bases of the junction left unmatched. The CDR3 is 14 residues long. The CDR3 reads CASSPPDRVRGYTF. CDR3 nucleotides: TGTGCCAGCAGCCCTCCGGACAGGGTTCGTGGCTACACCTTC.

The table lists this clonotype with many counts. The chain couples TRBV24-1 to TRBJ2-1, with 16 nucleotides matching TRBD2. This CDR3 is built from 16 residues. V shed 6 bases, J shed 6 bases, and the junction held 4 bases outside the gene matches. CDR1 and CDR2 from the germline V gene are KGHDR and SFDVKD. CDR3 nucleotide sequence: TGTGCCACCAGTCGGGGACTAGCGGGAGGGCGCAATGAGCAGTTCTTC. Encoded protein: CATSRGLAGGRNEQFF.

This clonotype has a single count. The rearrangement joins TRBV2 to TRBJ1-6; the D gene is possibly TRBD1 (5 bases). The V and J ends lost 6 bases and 13 bases respectively, with 19 bases between them. The CDR3 loop spans 14 amino acids. CDR1 and CDR2 (germline): SNHLY, FYNNEI. The CDR3 DNA reads as TGTGCCAGCAGCGGAGGAGGGGAATCTCAGCCCCTCCACTTT. Translation: CASSGGGESQPLHF. The variable domain in full, with the rest retrieved from reference TRBV2 and TRBJ1-6, is EPEVTQTPSHQVTQMGQEVILRCVPISNHLYFYWYRQILGQKVEFLVSFYNNEISEKSEIFDDQFSVERPDGSNFTLKIRSTKLEDSAMYFCASSGGGESQPLHFGNGTRLTVT.

The chain carries TRBV11-2 and TRBJ2-5; no reliable D call. In germline, CDR1 is SGHAT, CDR2 FQNNGV. This CDR3 has 15 amino acids. Trimming removed 2 bases at V and 5 bases at J, with 15 bases between. The CDR3 coding sequence is TGTGCCAGCAGCTTATCGACACCCCCTGGGGAGACCCAGTACTTC. It yields the protein CASSLSTPPGETQYF.

The chain uses TRBV7-9 and TRBJ1-2; D perhaps matches TRBD1 (5 bases). V lost 5 bases and J 8 bases, leaving 33 bases between the germline ends. This CDR3 is 19 amino acids long. In germline, CDR1 is SEHNR, CDR2 FQNEAQ (reference sequence). The CDR3 protein is CASSLQPGTATYTMTGYTF. CDR3 DNA: TGTGCCAGCAGCCTCCAACCCGGGACGGCAACCTACACTATGACGGGCTACACCTTC.

In this sample, this clonotype turned up many times. The rearrangement uses TRBV29-1 and TRBJ2-7, with D tentatively TRBD2 (5 bases). The CDR3 is 14 amino acids. CDR1 is SQVTM and CDR2 is ANQGSEA in the germline V gene. Trimming took 4 bases from V and 3 from J, leaving 16 bases between them. The CDR3 loop is CSVAGEGKNYEQYF. In nucleotides, the CDR3 is TGCAGCGTTGCCGGGGAAGGCAAGAACTACGAGCAGTACTTC.

This clonotype was observed many times. This chain uses TRBV20-1 with TRBJ1-5, with D perhaps TRBD1 (6 bases). The CDR3 consists of 12 residues. V was shortened by 3 bases and J by 7 bases, with 10 bases between the two germline ends. Germline V CDR1 and CDR2: DFQATT, SNEGSKA (reference sequence). CDR3 amino acids: CSARMGQQPQHF. DNA of the CDR3: TGCAGTGCTAGGATGGGACAACAGCCCCAGCATTTT.

This clonotype showed up just a few times. The V gene is TRBV4-2, the J gene TRBJ2-5; unclear D gene. Between the trimmed V and J ends, which lost 0 bases and 2 bases, there was a span of 10 bases. The CDR3 extends over 15 amino acids. The germline CDR1 and CDR2 sequences are LGHNA and YNFKEQ. The CDR3 sequence: CASSQDLGQQETQYF. The CDR3 DNA sequence: TGTGCCAGCAGCCAAGACTTGGGCCAGCAAGAGACCCAGTACTTC.